This T cell receptor (beta chain) comes out of a study of blood T cell repertoires in COVID-19. Study-level information: Acute-phase and convalescent COVID-19 samples originated in the United States, Italy and Spain.

Between the trimmed V and J ends, which lost 10 bases and 8 bases, there was a span of 15 bases. The CDR3 spans 12 residues. Germline loops: CDR1 MNHEY, CDR2 SVGAGI. Data came from immunoSEQ multiplex PCR; TCRdb stores just in-frame clones and leaves some out. The sample includes about 80,000 clones, roughly three quarters of them seen just once. While infection was still active, Seattle patients were enrolled and then followed longitudinally. This rearrangement joins TRBV6-5 to TRBJ2-1; no clear D. Sequenced: peripheral blood. This clonotype was obtained from a man in his 60s with COVID-19, enrolled during active disease. The CDR3 spells CATSRVDHEQFF. CDR3 in DNA: TGTGCCACCTCCCGGGTAGACCATGAGCAGTTCTTC.